A selection of T cell receptor beta chains follows, all from one sample in a study of T cell repertoires in cytomegalovirus infection. TCRdb reprocessed the reads via MiXCR and lists one record per CDR3 protein. In the table there are 290,000 or so distinct CDR3 sequences, about 23% of which are singletons. The specimen was PBMCs. The receptors shown here come from a human donor in good health (CMV status not recorded). Some clones in this sample may be carry-over from other donors' samples. Each CDR3 is given with its conserved first and last residue. D genes are given only for firm matches. Clone size is not always given. Where it is, it says once, few, many or a class for expanded clones.

>NA|TRBJ2-7|TRBV11-3|NA
TGTGCCAGCAGCTTAGCGAACCGATACGAGCAGTACTTC
CASSLANRYEQYF
>few|TRBJ1-4|TRBV28|NA
TGTGCCAACTCCGGGACCTCAAATGAAAAACTGTTTTTT
CANSGTSNEKLFF
>many|TRBJ2-3|TRBV7-3|NA
TGTGCCAGCAGCTTAAACGGGGCTGGAGGAACAGATACGCAGTATTTT
CASSLNGAGGTDTQYF
>many|TRBJ1-1|TRBV7-8|NA
TGTGCCAGCAGCGCTACAGTTCGAAACACTGAAGCTTTCTTT
CASSATVRNTEAFF
>NA|TRBJ2-1|TRBV7-6|TRBD1
TGTGCCAGCAGCTTTACCGGGACAGGGACCTACAATGAGCAGTTCTTC
CASSFTGTGTYNEQFF
>NA|TRBJ2-7|TRBV29-1|NA
TGCAGCGTTGAAGACCACCGGGCTAACGAGCAGTACTTC
CSVEDHRANEQYF
>NA|TRBJ2-2|TRBV5-4|TRBD1
TGTGCCAGCAGTCCGGACAGGGGGCAGACCGGGGAGCTGTTTTTT
CASSPDRGQTGELFF
>NA|TRBJ1-1|TRBV7-6|NA
TGTGCCAGCAGGTGGGGTGAGGACACTGAAGCTTTCTTT
CASRWGEDTEAFF
>NA|TRBJ1-5|TRBV6-1|TRBD1
TGTGCCAGCTCATCAGGGGGCGGACAGCCCCAGCATTTT
CASSSGGGQPQHF
>many|TRBJ1-4|TRBV28|NA
TGTGCCAGCAGTTTGCAGGGAAGTCGTGAAAAACTGTTTTTT
CASSLQGSREKLFF
>NA|TRBJ2-3|TRBV9|NA
TGTGCCAGCAGCGGCCTCACAGATACGCAGTATTTT
CASSGLTDTQYF
>few|TRBJ2-6|TRBV28|NA
TGTGCCAGCAGTTTATCAGGGATCGGGTCTGGGGCCAACGTCCTGACTTTC
CASSLSGIGSGANVLTF
>NA|TRBJ2-7|TRBV10-3|NA
TGTGCCATCAGTGATGCCAGGGAAGGGTACGAGCAGTACTTC
CAISDAREGYEQYF
>once|TRBJ2-7|TRBV5-6|NA
TGTGCCAGCAGCTTCAGCAGGGACGAGCAGTACTTC
CASSFSRDEQYF
>NA|TRBJ1-5|TRBV19|TRBD1
TGTGCCAGTAGCATTCGACAGGGGTATCAGCCCCAGCATTTT
CASSIRQGYQPQHF
>NA|TRBJ2-6|TRBV30|TRBD1
TGTGCCTGGAGTGTATTACGCCAGGGGGCAATCTCTGGGGCCAACGTCCTGACTTTC
CAWSVLRQGAISGANVLTF
>many|TRBJ2-3|TRBV7-2|NA
TGTGCCAGCAGCACCGGAAGGGAAGATACGCAGTATTTT
CASSTGREDTQYF
>many|TRBJ1-1|TRBV7-9|NA
TGTGCCAGCAGCGGGGACGGGCAATACACTGAAGCTTTCTTT
CASSGDGQYTEAFF
>NA|TRBJ2-3|TRBV7-8|TRBD2
TGTGCCAGCAGCTTAGGTAGCGGGAGTTCCCTTGCGCAGTATTTT
CASSLGSGSSLAQYF
>NA|TRBJ2-5|TRBV9|TRBD2
TGTGCCAGCAGCGAGCCGGGAGGAGTGGAGACCCAGTACTTC
CASSEPGGVETQYF
>NA|TRBJ1-1|TRBV5-1|TRBD1
TGCGCCAGCAGCCCTCGACAGGGAGGAACGAACACTGAAGCTTTCTTT
CASSPRQGGTNTEAFF
>few|TRBJ1-3|TRBV27|NA
TGTGCCAGCAGTTCCAGGGCCCGGGGCCTTGGAAACACCATATATTTT
CASSSRARGLGNTIYF
>few|TRBJ2-1|TRBV20-1|TRBD2
TGCAGTGCTAGACCATGGACTAGCGGGAGGGACAATGAGCAGTTCTTC
CSARPWTSGRDNEQFF
>NA|TRBJ2-2|TRBV7-3|NA
TGTGCCAGCAGCTTAACGGGCTGGGGCGGGGAGCTGTTTTTT
CASSLTGWGGELFF
>NA|TRBJ1-1|TRBV10-3|NA
TGTGCCGCTAAACAGGGTGAGAACACTGAAGCTTTCTTT
CAAKQGENTEAFF
>few|TRBJ2-7|TRBV15|TRBD2
TGTGCCACCAGCACCCTTCGCGGGGGGACCTACGAGCAGTACTTC
CATSTLRGGTYEQYF